These 32 T cell receptor beta chains were sequenced from one sample in a study of shared clonotypes between healthy human individuals. Method: immunoSEQ multiplex PCR; TCRdb's copy keeps in-frame clones and lacks some. The sample has 2 million to 2.5 million clones; approximately 94% are singletons. Sequenced material: naive CD4+ T cells sorted from blood. Subset specified: CD45RA+ positively selected. These receptors all come from a man aged 18-30 years in good health.

This chain's CDR3 is CASRQGAVNTEAFF. The CDR3 DNA follows: TGCGCCAGTCGACAGGGGGCGGTGAACACTGAAGCTTTCTTT. The chain links TRBV5-1 to TRBJ1-1; TRBD1 matches 10 bases. This CDR3 has 14 amino acids. Per the germline V gene, CDR1 is SGHRS and CDR2 is YFSETQ. V shed 8 bases, J shed 0 bases, and the junction held 4 bases outside the gene matches.

The chain recombines TRBV13 with TRBJ2-1, with TRBD1 matching 8 bases. The CDR3 consists of 13 residues. Germline V gene data show CDR1 as PRHDT and CDR2 as FYEKMQ (reference sequence). The V segment lost 5 bases and the J segment 8 bases; nucleotides outside the gene matches: 5. CDR3 loop: CASSTQGADEQFF. Written as DNA, the CDR3 is TGTGCCAGCAGCACCCAGGGGGCGGATGAGCAGTTCTTC.

V usage is TRBV6-5 and J usage is TRBJ2-6, with TRBD2 as a possible D gene (5 bases). Germline assignment: CDR1 MNHEY and CDR2 SVGAGI. V was trimmed by 5 bases and J by 2 bases, leaving 7 bases between them. CDR3 length equals 14 residues. The CDR3 loop is CASSTRPGANVLTF. CDR3 DNA sequence: TGTGCCAGCAGTACTAGGCCTGGGGCCAACGTCCTGACTTTC.

The J gene is TRBJ1-5, the V gene TRBV5-1, with a tentative D call TRBD1 (5 bases). CDR3 length: 16 residues. The germline gives CDR1 SGHRS, CDR2 YFSETQ. V dropped 0 bases and J dropped 1 base, with 11 bases sitting between them. CDR3 in DNA: TGCGCCAGCAGCTTGGGCGGGACGACGAGCAATCAGCCCCAGCATTTT. It is translated as CASSLGGTTSNQPQHF. Combining the CDR3 with reference TRBV5-1 and TRBJ1-5 gives the whole variable domain KAGVTQTPRYLIKTRGQQVTLSCSPISGHRSVSWYQQTPGQGLQFLFEYFSETQRNKGNFPGRFSGRQFSNSRSEMNVSTLELGDSALYLCASSLGGTTSNQPQHFGDGTRLSIL.

This clone was detected only once. V is TRBV7-8 and J is TRBJ2-3, with TRBD2 as a possible D gene (5 bases). The V end lost 3 bases, the J end lost 4 bases, and 14 bases lay between the germline ends. The CDR3 is 15 residues long. Germline CDR1 is SGHVS and CDR2 is FQNEAQ. CDR3 nucleotide sequence: TGTGCCAGCAGCTTGAGGGAGTATCCTGCAGATACGCAGTATTTT. It yields the protein CASSLREYPADTQYF.

The rearrangement links TRBV6-1 to TRBJ2-7; D remains ambiguous. CDR1 and CDR2 (germline): MNHNS, SASEGT. The CDR3 length is 15 residues. V was cut by 3 bases and J by 0 bases, with 12 bases left in between. The CDR3 bases are TGTGCCAGCAGTGACTGGACGGAACGCTCCTACGAGCAGTACTTC. Translating gives CASSDWTERSYEQYF.

Concerning this clone: Other DNA sequences in this sample translate to the same CDR3. V and J are TRBV7-6 and TRBJ1-2; tentatively, D is TRBD1 (5 bases). Germline assignment: CDR1 SGHVS and CDR2 FNYEAQ. V was trimmed by 1 base and J by 0 bases, leaving 9 bases between them. The CDR3 has 15 residues. The CDR3 sequence: CASSLETGPNYGYTF. The DNA for the CDR3 is TGTGCCAGCAGCTTAGAAACAGGTCCTAACTATGGCTACACCTTC.

The CDR3 sequence: CASSLVGTQYF. The DNA of the CDR3 is TGTGCCAGCAGCCTCGTTGGGACCCAGTACTTC. The gene calls are TRBV11-2 and TRBJ2-5; D unclear. The ends were cut back, 5 bases at V and 7 bases at J, with 8 bases in the middle. CDR3 length equals 11 residues. The germline CDR1 and CDR2 sequences are SGHAT and FQNNGV.

The genes are TRBV6-4 and TRBJ2-3; D is unresolved. The V gene lost 4 bases and the J gene lost 0 bases, with 8 bases spanning the gap. CDR1 and CDR2 (germline): MRHNA, SNTAGT. There are 14 residues in the CDR3. The CDR3 bases are TGTGCCAGCAGTGTAGATTCTAGCACAGATACGCAGTATTTT. Translated, it gives CASSVDSSTDTQYF.

The V call is TRBV25-1, the J call TRBJ2-1, with TRBD2 identical over 7 bases. The CDR3 covers 16 residues. V lost 0 bases and J lost 7; bases outside the gene matches: 9. Germline V gene sequence: CDR1 MGHDK, CDR2 SYGVNS. CDR3 residues: CASSEYRTRRLNEQFF. The CDR3 DNA reads TGTGCCAGCAGTGAATATAGGACTAGGCGGCTTAATGAGCAGTTCTTC.

V usage is TRBV28 and J usage is TRBJ2-5; a weak D match, TRBD2 (5 bases). The CDR3 spans 16 residues. Trimming took off 8 bases at V and 3 bases at J, with 22 bases between the two ends. The germline gives CDR1 MDHEN, CDR2 SYDVKM. DNA of the CDR3: TGTGCCAGCGGTAACCGGTGGGGAGTGAGGAAAGAGACCCAGTACTTC. This sequence encodes CASGNRWGVRKETQYF.

The chain joins TRBV6-1 to TRBJ2-7; D is perhaps TRBD1 (5 bases). CDR1 and CDR2 from the germline V gene are MNHNS and SASEGT. The length of the CDR3 is 11 residues. V lost 6 bases and J 11 bases, leaving 14 bases between the germline ends. The CDR3 spells CASSQGRGEYF. CDR3 coding DNA: TGTGCCAGCAGCCAAGGTAGGGGCGAGTACTTC.

The V and J genes are TRBV6-5 and TRBJ2-2; D perhaps matches TRBD1 (5 bases). CDR3 length equals 16 residues. The V gene's germline CDR1 is MNHEY and CDR2 SVGAGI. Trimming left V 0 bases short and J 1 base short, with 9 bases between. CDR3 in DNA: TGTGCCAGCAGTTACTCTCGACAGAAGAACACCGGGGAGCTGTTTTTT. Translating gives CASSYSRQKNTGELFF.

The V and J genes are TRBV11-2 and TRBJ1-1; no clear D. Germline V CDR1 and CDR2: SGHAT, FQNNGV. The CDR3 has 20 amino acids. Between the trimmed V and J ends, which lost 0 bases and 1 base, there was a span of 24 bases. CDR3 residues: CASSLEARRVRTRANTEAFF. CDR3 DNA: TGTGCCAGCAGCTTAGAGGCCCGGAGGGTGAGGACGCGAGCGAACACTGAAGCTTTCTTT. Using reference TRBV11-2 and TRBJ1-1 for the parts outside the CDR3, the full variable domain is EAGVAQSPRYKIIEKRQSVAFWCNPISGHATLYWYQQILGQGPKLLIQFQNNGVVDDSQLPKDRFSAERLKGVDSTLKIQPAKLEDSAVYLCASSLEARRVRTRANTEAFFGQGTRLTVV.

The gene calls are TRBV28 and TRBJ1-4; D call uncertain. Trimming removed 3 bases at V and 7 bases at J, with 18 bases between. Per the germline V gene, CDR1 is MDHEN and CDR2 is SYDVKM. This CDR3 has 16 residues. The CDR3 region has the DNA TGTGCCAGCAGTTTCAGCCCACCGCTGAATGGTGAAAAACTGTTTTTT. Translation gives CASSFSPPLNGEKLFF.

J is TRBJ2-6 and V is TRBV18; 11 bases line up with TRBD1. With 5 bases clipped from V and 0 bases from J, the junction kept 6 bases outside the gene matches. The germline gives CDR1 KGHSH, CDR2 LQKENI. The CDR3 loop spans 18 amino acids. The CDR3 bases are TGTGCCAGCTCATTGACCGGGACAGGGGGCTCTGGGGCCAACGTCCTGACTTTC. This translates into CASSLTGTGGSGANVLTF. Full variable domain (remainder filled in from reference TRBV18 and TRBJ2-6): NAGVMQNPRHLVRRRGQEARLRCSPMKGHSHVYWYRQLPEEGLKFMVYLQKENIIDESGMPKERFSAEFPKEGPSILRIQQVVRGDSAAYFCASSLTGTGGSGANVLTFGAGSRLTVL.

This clone occurred once. The genes are TRBV28 and TRBJ2-7, with D perhaps matching TRBD1 (5 bases). Germline values: CDR1 MDHEN, CDR2 SYDVKM. V shed 1 base and J shed 6 bases, with 16 bases lying between them. The CDR3 covers 15 residues. The DNA for the CDR3 is TGTGCCAGCAGTTTATCCCGGACAAGATCATCCGAGCAGTACTTC. This sequence encodes CASSLSRTRSSEQYF.

This chain links TRBV6-6 with TRBJ1-5; no clear D gene. The CDR3 sequence is 12 residues long. CDR1 is MNHNY, CDR2 SVGAGI, per germline (reference sequence). The V end lost 6 bases, the J end lost 11 bases, and 14 bases lay between the germline ends. CDR3 in amino acids: CASSLYQQSQHF. The CDR3 nucleotides read TGTGCCAGCAGCCTCTATCAACAGTCCCAGCATTTT.

Here the CDR3 reads CASSPGLAGLDTQYF. CDR3 in DNA: TGTGCCAGCAGTCCAGGACTAGCGGGACTAGATACGCAGTATTTT. The chain combines TRBV6-1 with TRBJ2-3, with 12 bases aligning to TRBD2. The V gene end was trimmed by 5 bases and the J gene end by 5 bases; junction bases not matched to a gene: 5. The CDR3 has 15 amino acids. Germline values: CDR1 MNHNS, CDR2 SASEGT.

The gene calls are TRBV5-1 and TRBJ2-2; D gene unclear. Germline V lookup: CDR1 SGHRS, CDR2 YFSETQ. V gave up 0 bases and J gave up 7 bases, with 10 bases separating them. The CDR3 spans 14 residues. CDR3 in DNA: TGCGCCAGCAGCTTGGTCCCGGAATTCGGGGAGCTGTTTTTT. Residues: CASSLVPEFGELFF. Drawing the rest from reference TRBV5-1 and TRBJ2-2, the complete variable domain is KAGVTQTPRYLIKTRGQQVTLSCSPISGHRSVSWYQQTPGQGLQFLFEYFSETQRNKGNFPGRFSGRQFSNSRSEMNVSTLELGDSALYLCASSLVPEFGELFFGEGSRLTVL.

For this clone: The same CDR3 can be traced to other DNA sequences in this sample. CDR3: CASSLKTSGHINIQYF. The DNA of the CDR3 is TGTGCCAGCAGCTTGAAAACTAGCGGTCATATTAACATTCAGTACTTC. The rearrangement joins TRBV11-2 to TRBJ2-4; 8 bases agree with TRBD2. This CDR3 has 16 amino acids. The germline V gene has CDR1 SGHAT and CDR2 FQNNGV. Trimming took 3 bases from V and 7 from J; bases not matched to a gene: 11. Full variable domain (remainder filled in from reference TRBV11-2 and TRBJ2-4): EAGVAQSPRYKIIEKRQSVAFWCNPISGHATLYWYQQILGQGPKLLIQFQNNGVVDDSQLPKDRFSAERLKGVDSTLKIQPAKLEDSAVYLCASSLKTSGHINIQYFGAGTRLSVL.

The rearrangement uses TRBV5-4 and TRBJ2-7; 11 bases align to TRBD2. CDR3 length: 14 residues. The trim removed 3 bases at V and 5 bases at J, leaving 4 bases unmatched. Germline loops: CDR1 SGHNT, CDR2 YYREEE (reference sequence). The DNA of the CDR3 is TGTGCCAGCAGCTACCGGACTAGCGGGCACGAGCAGTACTTC. Translation: CASSYRTSGHEQYF.

This clone was observed once. The V and J genes are TRBV10-2 and TRBJ1-5, with a tentative D call TRBD1 (5 bases). Germline CDR1 and CDR2: WSHSY and SAAADI. V was pared by 0 bases and J by 2 bases, with 14 bases between. This CDR3 is 17 amino acids long. This CDR3 reads CASSESPVGGGNQPQHF. In nucleotides, the CDR3 is TGCGCCAGCAGTGAGTCCCCCGTGGGAGGGGGCAATCAGCCCCAGCATTTT.

In DNA form, the CDR3 reads TGTGCCAGCAGTGAAGTCGGAGAAGCCAAAAACATTCAGTACTTC. Its protein product is CASSEVGEAKNIQYF. This chain uses TRBV2 with TRBJ2-4; D not resolved. V was shortened by 1 base and J by 0 bases, with 7 bases between the two germline ends. The germline V gene has CDR1 SNHLY and CDR2 FYNNEI. There are 15 residues in the CDR3.

This sequence joins TRBV6-1 and TRBJ1-6; D remains unclear. The V end was cut by 0 bases, the J end by 7 bases, with 10 bases between. CDR3 length equals 15 residues. The germline V gene encodes CDR1 MNHNS and CDR2 SASEGT. The CDR3 reads CASSEALPRNSPLHF. In DNA form, the CDR3 reads TGTGCCAGCAGTGAAGCCCTTCCTCGGAATTCACCCCTCCACTTT.

The CDR3, as DNA: TGCGCCAGCAGCCGAGCAGGACTAGCGAGGACCTACGAGCAGTACTTC. Its translation is CASSRAGLARTYEQYF. This chain connects TRBV4-1 to TRBJ2-7, with 9 positions matching TRBD2. CDR3 length: 16 residues. Germline loops: CDR1 MGHRA, CDR2 YSYEKL. Losses at the gene ends were 4 bases for V and 2 bases for J; bases not matched to a gene: 9.

The chain joins TRBV5-1 to TRBJ1-4; tentatively, D is TRBD1 (5 bases). The CDR3 runs to 15 residues. Germline loops: CDR1 SGHRS, CDR2 YFSETQ. V lost 4 bases to trimming and J lost 8 bases, with 18 bases between them. CDR3 bases: TGCGCCAGCAGCCTCCCCGGGACGGGGATGGAAAAACTGTTTTTT. Protein sequence: CASSLPGTGMEKLFF.

V and J are TRBV6-1 and TRBJ2-2, with D possibly called TRBD1 or TRBD2 (5 bases each). This CDR3 has 15 amino acids. Trimming took off 6 bases at V and 5 bases at J, with 16 bases between the two ends. The germline CDR1 and CDR2 sequences are MNHNS and SASEGT. The CDR3 reads CASSGARGGTGELFF. The CDR3, as DNA: TGTGCCAGCAGCGGGGCTAGGGGTGGGACCGGGGAGCTGTTTTTT.

This chain joins TRBV7-2 and TRBJ2-2, with TRBD1 matching 8 bases. Trimming took 3 bases from V and 6 from J; bases not matched to a gene: 6. In germline, CDR1 is SGHTA, CDR2 FQGNSA. The CDR3 covers 15 residues. The CDR3 here is CASSLRTGGPGELFF. The CDR3 nucleotides are TGTGCCAGCAGCTTGCGTACAGGGGGACCCGGGGAGCTGTTTTTT.

The gene calls are TRBV5-8 and TRBJ2-7; D tentatively reads TRBD1 or TRBD2 (5 bases each). Germline CDR1 reads SGHTS; CDR2 reads YDEGEE. The V gene lost 4 bases and the J gene lost 2 bases, with 16 bases spanning the gap. The length of the CDR3 is 15 residues. DNA of the CDR3: TGTGCCAGCAGCGTACCCGGGACGGACCCCTACGAGCAGTACTTC. Its translation is CASSVPGTDPYEQYF.

The chain is built from TRBV10-3 and TRBJ1-1; D is unclear. V gave up 8 bases and J gave up 0 bases, with 19 bases separating them. The CDR3 sequence is 16 residues long. Per germline, CDR1 ENHRY and CDR2 SYGVKD. DNA for the CDR3: TGTGCCATCCCACGAATGAGGGAACAAATGAACACTGAAGCTTTCTTT. As protein: CAIPRMREQMNTEAFF.

The chain carries TRBV30 and TRBJ2-1, with 16 bases aligning to TRBD2. The germline V gene encodes CDR1 GTSNPN and CDR2 SVGIG (reference sequence). The CDR3 is 15 amino acids. J gave up 8 bases and V 3 bases, and 4 bases lay outside the gene matches. The DNA of the CDR3 is TGTGCCTGGAGCCCGGGACTAGCGGGGGGGCATGAGCAGTTCTTC. Its protein product is CAWSPGLAGGHEQFF.